The subject of this entry is one T cell receptor (beta chain). No cognate antigen has been identified for it. Base qualities were left out, and no much larger clone turns up one base away. These data originate in a study of control samples from healthy donors and cancer patients (dated by TCRdb to 2018 to 2020). From the cysteine through the phenylalanine, the CDR3 covers 13 amino acids. Kept here is only the CDR3 DNA, which spans 39 bases and is read in frame from base 1. CDR1 and CDR2 are read off the germline V gene (reference sequence) as SEHNR and FQNEAQ. A distance of 13 bases separates the germline ends of V and J, which lose 1 base and 10 bases respectively. The library relied on the immunoSEQ multiplex PCR assay. Entries here come from immuneACCESS through TCRdb and include only in-frame sequences with V and J called. Some clones fail to appear in such tables; in the studies checked, an unresolved V gene covers under half of the shortfall, and the cause of the remainder is unknown. The sample yields approximately 99,000 clones; 82% were counted once. The top ten constitute about 5.9% of the sample.

The receptor chain draws on TRBV7-9 and TRBJ1-1; no D gene call is confident. The sample comprised blood. The source of this sequence is a man between 18 and 29 years old in good health. CDR3 reads: CASSLDRPDPAFF. The DNA sequence reads TGTGCCAGCAGCTTAGATAGGCCAGATCCAGCTTTCTTT.